These 20 T cell receptor beta chains share one sample of origin, sequenced in a study of regulatory T cells in long-lasting Graves disease. This sample's time point: persistent/refractory GD, antithyroid drugs over 5 years with positive TRAb. Extracted PBMC RNA gave rise to the TCR library. To make TCR beta libraries, researchers used iRepertoire HTBI primers and Arm-PCR of CDR3 regions. TCRdb re-called the multiplex PCR reads through MiXCR, storing one row per CDR3 protein. The table records fewer than 400,000 distinct CDR3 sequences, about 19% of them present only once. Sequencing was performed on peripheral blood mononuclear cells (PBMCs), taken when the disease was refractory, from a patient treated with antithyroid drugs. All receptors derive from a female donor with Graves disease.

V usage is TRBV4-3 and J usage is TRBJ1-4, with 9 bases fitting TRBD1. With 1 base clipped from V and 5 bases from J, the junction kept 17 bases outside the gene matches. The CDR3 spans 20 residues. Germline loops: CDR1 LGHNA, CDR2 YSLEER. The CDR3 sequence is CASSQGFRDRELGWNEKLFF. In DNA, the CDR3 is TGCGCCAGCAGCCAAGGGTTCCGGGACAGGGAGCTAGGATGGAATGAAAAACTGTTTTTT.

Many counts were recorded for this clonotype. Germline is not matched at one junction end, which may reflect a read error. The chain recombines TRBV12-5 with TRBJ2-2; no reliable D call. Germline assignment: CDR1 LGHNT and CDR2 FRNRAP. The CDR3 totals 12 residues. The CDR3 region is CASGLGSEELFF. The CDR3 DNA reads as TGTGCTAGCGGTTTGGGCAGCGAGGAGCTGTTTTTT.

The chain couples TRBV12-3 or TRBV12-4 to TRBJ2-1; D ambiguous. The CDR3 is 12 residues long. Deletions cut 3 bases from V and 6 bases from J, with 6 bases between. CDR3 bases: TGTGCCAGCAGTTTGACTTCCAATGAGCAGTTCTTC. Translating it yields CASSLTSNEQFF.

This clonotype was counted a few times. The genes are TRBV7-2 and TRBJ1-5; D is uncertain. Deletions cut 4 bases from V and 6 bases from J, with 10 bases between. Germline CDR1 SGHTA, CDR2 FQGNSA. The CDR3 is 13 amino acids. This chain's CDR3 is CASSSRSGQPQHF. The CDR3 DNA follows: TGTGCCAGCAGCTCTCGTAGCGGTCAGCCCCAGCATTTT.

This clonotype showed up many times. This chain uses TRBV28 with TRBJ1-5, with TRBD1 as a possible D gene (6 bases). CDR3 length: 15 residues. Germline lookup yields CDR1 MDHEN and CDR2 SYDVKM. The V end was cut by 8 bases, the J end by 2 bases, with 16 bases between. CDR3 region: CASLEWGRGNQPQHF. The CDR3 DNA reads TGTGCCAGCTTAGAGTGGGGGCGCGGCAATCAGCCCCAGCATTTT.

This clonotype was found a few times. The chain combines TRBV5-1 with TRBJ2-1; 16 nucleotides align to TRBD2. After removal of 3 bases from V and 8 bases from J, the junction contained 11 bases not matched to a gene. Germline V gene data show CDR1 as SGHRS and CDR2 as YFSETQ. The CDR3 length is 18 residues. The CDR3: CASSSQPGTSGRVDEQFF. In nucleotides, the CDR3 is TGCGCCAGCAGCTCTCAACCCGGGACTAGCGGGAGGGTAGATGAGCAGTTCTTC.

The J gene is TRBJ2-1, the V gene TRBV9; TRBD2 matches at 8 bases. The CDR3 is made up of 17 amino acids. V was clipped by 3 bases and J by 0 bases; unmatched bases: 8. Germline lookup yields CDR1 SGDLS and CDR2 YYNGEE. The CDR3 spells CASSAYSGARSYNEQFF. The CDR3 bases are TGTGCCAGCAGCGCATATAGCGGGGCCCGCTCCTACAATGAGCAGTTCTTC.

The chain uses TRBV7-9 and TRBJ2-7, with 10 bases lining up with TRBD2. The trim removed 2 bases at V and 0 bases at J, leaving 10 bases unmatched. Germline loops: CDR1 SEHNR, CDR2 FQNEAQ (reference sequence). CDR3 length equals 18 residues. The CDR3 here is CASSLKREGSRSSYEQYF. The CDR3 DNA reads as TGTGCCAGCAGCTTAAAGCGGGAGGGCTCGCGAAGCTCCTACGAGCAGTACTTC.

This clonotype has a count of ten or more. The CDR3 loop reads CASSPSAGDDYTF. The CDR3 DNA reads TGTGCCAGCTCACCATCGGCGGGCGATGACTACACCTTC. The genes are TRBV18 and TRBJ1-2; D remains unclear. The V and J ends lost 2 bases and 10 bases respectively, with 14 bases between them. CDR1 is KGHSH and CDR2 is LQKENI in the germline V gene. The CDR3 sequence is 13 residues long.

This rearrangement joins TRBV19 to TRBJ1-5; D perhaps matches TRBD1 (5 bases). V gave up 8 bases and J gave up 6 bases, with 11 bases separating them. Germline V gene lookup returns CDR1 LNHDA and CDR2 SQIVND (reference sequence). The CDR3 runs to 12 residues. The chain's CDR3 is CASGGGGQPQHF. Here the CDR3 DNA reads TGTGCCAGTGGGGGGGGGGGTCAGCCCCAGCATTTT.

This clonotype was counted at least ten times. This rearrangement joins TRBV20-1 to TRBJ1-4; the match to TRBD1 covers 10 bases. Trimming removed 6 bases from V and 10 bases from J; junction bases left unmatched: 14. The length of the CDR3 is 15 residues. The V gene's germline CDR1 is DFQATT and CDR2 SNEGSKA (reference sequence). For the CDR3, the DNA is TGCAGTGCCAAGCCCCCGGGACAGGGGATGGGAAAACTGTTTTTT. Protein product: CSAKPPGQGMGKLFF.

This clonotype was found many times. The V call is TRBV12-5, the J call TRBJ1-2; the match to TRBD1 covers 7 bases. The V gene's germline CDR1 is LGHNT and CDR2 FRNRAP. CDR3 length equals 13 residues. The trim removed 1 base at V and 8 bases at J, leaving 4 bases unmatched. CDR3 sequence reads: CASGLAPGGGYTF. The CDR3 nucleotides read TGTGCTAGTGGTTTGGCCCCAGGGGGGGGCTACACCTTC.

The gene calls are TRBV6-5 and TRBJ2-7, with unresolved D. Trimming pared 2 bases from V and 6 bases from J, leaving 8 bases between. Germline CDR1 is MNHEY and CDR2 is SVGAGI. The CDR3 totals 12 residues. CDR3: CASSYPRPEQYF. Written as DNA, the CDR3 is TGTGCCAGCAGTTACCCTAGACCCGAGCAGTACTTC.

Concerning this clonotype itself: This may come from a read error, since a much larger clone is one base off. This chain uses TRBV20-1 with TRBJ1-2; no clear D gene. This CDR3 region has 15 residues. CDR1 and CDR2 from the germline V gene are DFQATT and SNEGSKA (reference sequence). Trimming removed 1 base from V and 0 bases from J, with 12 bases in between. The CDR3 sequence is CSARAPLTTNYGYTF. The CDR3 region has the DNA TGCAGTGCTAGAGCCCCCCTGACAACTAACTATGGCTACACCTTC.

This clonotype was seen ten or more times. The chain recombines TRBV12-3 or TRBV12-4 with TRBJ1-3; TRBD1 might be the D (6 bases). Trimming left V 5 bases short and J 0 bases short, with 8 bases between. CDR3 length: 14 residues. CDR3 DNA: TGTGCCAGCAGTGAACAGGGCTCTGGAAACACCATATATTTT. Protein sequence: CASSEQGSGNTIYF.

This clonotype was seen a handful of times. This sequence joins TRBV12-3 or TRBV12-4 and TRBJ2-1; D is possibly TRBD2 (6 bases). CDR3 length: 13 residues. V was trimmed by 7 bases and J by 9 bases, leaving 16 bases between them. In DNA form, the CDR3 reads TGTGCCAGCACCTTGACTAGAGAGGGTGAGCAGTTCTTC. Encoded protein: CASTLTREGEQFF.

This clonotype was seen only a few times. The chain links TRBV19 to TRBJ1-1, with a weak D call TRBD1 (6 bases). CDR1 and CDR2 (germline): LNHDA, SQIVND (reference sequence). V was trimmed by 3 bases and J by 1 base, leaving 15 bases between them. This CDR3 region has 16 residues. Here the CDR3 reads CASSIATTGENTEAFF. Written as DNA, the CDR3 is TGTGCCAGTAGTATCGCGACGACAGGAGAGAACACTGAAGCTTTCTTT.

This sequence joins TRBV29-1 and TRBJ1-3; no firm D call. Germline CDR1 is SQVTM and CDR2 is ANQGSEA. This CDR3 is 16 amino acids long. V lost 5 bases to trimming and J lost 0 bases, with 17 bases between them. The CDR3 spells CSVSRGAPNSGNTIYF. The CDR3, as DNA: TGCAGCGTTTCTCGGGGTGCGCCGAACTCTGGAAACACCATATATTTT. Full variable domain (outside the CDR3, taken from reference TRBV29-1 and TRBJ1-3): SAVISQKPSRDICQRGTSLTIQCQVDSQVTMMFWYRQQPGQSLTLIATANQGSEATYESGFVIDKFPISRPNLTFSTLTVSNMSPEDSSIYLCSVSRGAPNSGNTIYFGEGSWLTVV.

This clonotype was counted many times. The chain couples TRBV28 to TRBJ2-7, with D hard to call. Germline V gives CDR1 MDHEN, CDR2 SYDVKM. The CDR3 has 12 amino acids. Deletions cut 0 bases from V and 6 bases from J, with 6 bases between. CDR3 nucleotide sequence: TGTGCCAGCAGTTTATGGACCACCGAGCAGTACTTC. Amino acids: CASSLWTTEQYF.

This clonotype was picked up a small number of times. The CDR3 DNA reads TGTGCCAGCAGCCAAGAAGTAACGACCCAGTACTTC. Residues: CASSQEVTTQYF. This sequence joins TRBV14 and TRBJ2-5; D is unclear. Germline CDR1 is SGHDN and CDR2 is FVKESK. V was cut by 0 bases and J by 7 bases, with 6 bases left in between. This CDR3 has 12 residues.